These 6 T cell receptor beta chains originate from one sample sequenced in a study of T cell repertoires in cytomegalovirus infection. MiXCR was run by TCRdb on the reads, yielding one entry per CDR3 protein. This table has around 130,000 distinct CDR3 sequences, roughly 9% appearing once. The sample comprised PBMCs. All receptors derive from a human donor in good health (CMV status not recorded). Some clones in this sample may be carry-over from other donors' samples.

In its sample, this clonotype was seen many times. This chain links TRBV7-2 with TRBJ1-2; D remains unclear. Germline V CDR1 and CDR2: SGHTA, FQGNSA. The CDR3 is 14 amino acids. Trimming stripped 5 bases from V and 0 bases from J, with 10 bases between. CDR3 DNA: TGTGCCAGCAGCCCCGCAATCTCTAACTATGGCTACACCTTC. Amino acid sequence: CASSPAISNYGYTF.

This clonotype was seen only a few times. The chain is built from TRBV9 and TRBJ2-6, with D uncertain. This CDR3 region has 15 residues. From germline, CDR1 is SGDLS and CDR2 YYNGEE. V gave up 0 bases and J gave up 0 bases, with 4 bases separating them. The CDR3 DNA follows: TGTGCCAGCAGCGTAGGGGTCTCTGGGGCCAACGTCCTGACTTTC. Translated, it gives CASSVGVSGANVLTF.

The CDR3 region has the DNA TGTGCCAGTAGTATGGTTTTTACAGATACGCAGTATTTT. Translating gives CASSMVFTDTQYF. The chain couples TRBV19 to TRBJ2-3, with D hard to call. V lost 3 bases and J 3 bases, leaving 7 bases between the germline ends. Looked up from germline, CDR1 is LNHDA and CDR2 is SQIVND (reference sequence). The CDR3 loop spans 13 amino acids.

CDR3 amino acids: CASSFNLQGKAQPQHF. The CDR3 DNA reads TGTGCCAGCAGTTTCAATCTACAGGGGAAAGCTCAGCCCCAGCATTTT. The rearrangement links TRBV12-3 or TRBV12-4 to TRBJ1-5; TRBD1 aligns across 7 bases. With V trimmed by 3 bases and J by 6 bases, 11 bases remained unmatched. CDR3 length: 16 amino acids.

This clonotype has more than one count but fewer than ten. The V and J genes are TRBV5-1 and TRBJ2-1; TRBD1 matches at 11 bases. Germline V gene data show CDR1 as SGHRS and CDR2 as YFSETQ. The CDR3 is 16 residues long. V trimming: 3 bases; J trimming: 0 bases; junction bases outside the gene matches: 2. The CDR3 region is CASSSGTGGSYNEQFF. The CDR3 DNA follows: TGCGCCAGCAGCTCCGGGACAGGGGGCTCCTACAATGAGCAGTTCTTC. The whole variable domain, remainder taken from reference TRBV5-1 and TRBJ2-1, is KAGVTQTPRYLIKTRGQQVTLSCSPISGHRSVSWYQQTPGQGLQFLFEYFSETQRNKGNFPGRFSGRQFSNSRSEMNVSTLELGDSALYLCASSSGTGGSYNEQFFGPGTRLTVL.

The genes are TRBV5-6 and TRBJ2-4, with D hard to call. The CDR3 is 15 residues long. The ends were cut back, 0 bases at V and 0 bases at J, with 7 bases in the middle. CDR1 is SGHDT, CDR2 YYEEEE, per germline. The CDR3 DNA follows: TGTGCCAGCAGCTTGGTCAGGATAGCCAAAAACATTCAGTACTTC. It codes for CASSLVRIAKNIQYF.